This T cell receptor beta chain was identified in a study of OX40 agonist ivuxolimab in advanced cancers. Study-wide background: The study enrolled dose-escalation patients with hepatocellular carcinoma, melanoma, renal cell or head and neck cancer.

Method: immunoSEQ multiplex PCR; TCRdb's copy keeps in-frame clones and lacks some. This table has roughly 55,000 clones, 70% to 80% appearing once. General study points: At 0.1 to 3.0 mg/kg and by week 6, CD4+ and CD8+ T cells in the blood had expanded clonally.

The CDR3 has 13 amino acids. Per the germline V gene, CDR1 is MNHEY and CDR2 is SMNVEV (reference sequence). V was clipped by 6 bases and J by 7 bases, with 15 bases between them. As concerns this clone: What it binds is not known.

Autoimmune disease history or systemic immunosuppression barred patients. The source of this sequence is an adult with an advanced solid tumor such as melanoma, head and neck, liver or kidney cancer. The material sequenced was CD4+ or CD8+ T cells sorted from blood, taken in a trial of the OX40 agonist ivuxolimab. V gene TRBV27 combines with J gene TRBJ1-1, with D maybe TRBD1 (5 bases). This chain's CDR3 is CASRTTGQYEAFF. The CDR3 DNA sequence: TGTGCCAGCAGGACTACAGGTCAGTATGAAGCTTTCTTT.